The clone carrying this TCR beta chain was seen a few times. Antigen unknown. This record comes from a study of cytomegalovirus exposure and HLA in healthy donors. Study in general: A previous analysis identified approximately 110 million unique TCR beta sequences derived from 180 million or so T cells. Study conclusions and caveats: Indistinguishability led to the exclusion of some V segments, TRBV6-2 and TRBV6-3 included. Later analysis associated a missense DCLRE1C variant with TCR beta V- and J-gene trimming. With DRB1 most and HLA-C fewest, TCR association rates differed between HLA loci in a later analysis.

Germline CDR1 and CDR2: SGHTA and FQGNSA. The CDR3 has 16 amino acids. The junction had 9 bases not matched to a gene; V was cut back by 5 bases and J by 3 bases. PCR amplification relied on 60 Vbeta primers (plus 13 Jbeta primers). Measured with immunoSEQ multiplex PCR; TCRdb has only the in-frame clones, and not every one. This table has roughly 100,000 clones, around 10% appearing once. The rearrangement uses TRBV7-2 and TRBJ2-7, with TRBD1 matching over 11 bases. The receptor was isolated from a man aged 35 to 55 in good health and CMV-seropositive. Sequencing input: PBMCs. CDR3 nucleotides: TGTGCCAGCAGCGTGATACCGGGACAGGGGGACTACGAGCAGTACTTC. This translates into CASSVIPGQGDYEQYF.